The TCR beta chain under discussion was sequenced for a study of T cell repertoires in cytomegalovirus infection. TCRdb reanalysed the reads using MiXCR and keeps one entry per CDR3 protein. The repertoire holds a few hundred thousand distinct CDR3 sequences, with 33% as singletons. This clonotype was seen more than once but under ten times. The antigen is unknown. CDR1 MNHEY and CDR2 SVGEGT come from the germline V gene. CDR3 length equals 13 residues. J gave up 7 bases and V 3 bases, and 6 bases lay outside the gene matches. This TCR came from a human donor in good health (CMV status not recorded). Some clones in this sample may be carry-over from other donors' samples. J is TRBJ2-7 and V is TRBV6-2 or TRBV6-3; 7 bases agree with TRBD2. The sample consisted of cultured PBMCs, taken from culture after CMV antigen stimulation. The CDR3 is CASSYLGREEQYF. The CDR3 bases are TGTGCCAGCAGTTATCTGGGGAGGGAAGAGCAGTACTTC.